One sample yielded the 7 T cell receptor beta chains listed below, sequenced in a study of vaccination effects on CD4 cells after COVID-19. These receptors lack a known antigen. Repertoires were generated with immunoSEQ multiplex PCR, while TCRdb's copy carries only in-frame clones and drops some. The sample holds under 40,000 clones, 65% to 70% seen once. Culture lasted roughly 9 days before CD4+ T cell isolation. Material: CD4+ T cells from PBMCs cultured without peptide, obtained before COVID-19 vaccination. The receptors were gathered from a human donor who received a COVID-19 vaccine.

This clone was detected a few times. The genes are TRBV9 and TRBJ2-3, with a possible D match to TRBD2 (5 bases). Germline assignment: CDR1 SGDLS and CDR2 YYNGEE. CDR3 length: 14 residues. V lost 1 base, J lost 3 bases, and 9 bases lay in between. CDR3 protein: CASSVSPGTDTQYF. CDR3 nucleotide sequence: TGTGCCAGCAGCGTATCTCCGGGGACAGATACGCAGTATTTT.

The chain couples TRBV6-5 to TRBJ1-4; D gene uncertain. The V and J ends lost 6 bases and 3 bases respectively, with 11 bases between them. Per the germline V gene, CDR1 is MNHEY and CDR2 is SVGAGI. The CDR3 totals 14 residues. Here the CDR3 reads CASSSGIPNEKLFF. The CDR3 DNA is TGTGCCAGCAGCTCCGGGATCCCTAATGAAAAACTGTTTTTT.

The rearrangement links TRBV6-1 to TRBJ2-3; 9 bases match TRBD2. V lost 8 bases to trimming and J lost 8 bases; unmatched junction nucleotides: 8. Germline V gene sequence: CDR1 MNHNS, CDR2 SASEGT. The CDR3 has 13 amino acids. CDR3 sequence: CASGRLAESTQYF. The CDR3 DNA reads TGTGCCAGCGGCCGACTAGCGGAAAGTACGCAGTATTTT.

The rearrangement joins TRBV5-4 to TRBJ2-7; TRBD2 aligns across 7 bases. Germline CDR1 is SGHNT and CDR2 is YYREEE (reference sequence). V dropped 6 bases and J dropped 2; count of bases not matched to a gene: 11. The CDR3 length is 15 residues. DNA of the CDR3: TGTGCCAGCACCGATAGTGGGCGGGGGACCTACGAGCAGTACTTC. Translation: CASTDSGRGTYEQYF.

The rearrangement links TRBV25-1 to TRBJ1-2, with D perhaps TRBD1 (5 bases). The CDR3 extends over 12 amino acids. Germline-derived CDR1 and CDR2 are MGHDK and SYGVNS. V lost 5 bases and J lost 10, with 14 bases in between. Here the CDR3 reads CASSFGAHVYTF. The DNA of the CDR3 is TGTGCCAGCAGTTTCGGGGCACATGTCTACACCTTC.

The genes are TRBV10-3 and TRBJ1-1; D may be TRBD1 (5 bases). Germline V gene sequence: CDR1 ENHRY, CDR2 SYGVKD. This CDR3 comprises 16 residues. V dropped 6 bases and J dropped 7 bases, with 24 bases sitting between them. The CDR3 DNA reads as TGTGCCATCAGAATGGGACTACTGGAGGAATATTATGAAGCTTTCTTT. Its protein product is CAIRMGLLEEYYEAFF.

The chain uses TRBV5-1 and TRBJ2-5; D not resolved. This CDR3 has 16 amino acids. The germline V gene has CDR1 SGHRS and CDR2 YFSETQ. V gave up 0 bases and J gave up 3 bases, with 15 bases separating them. The CDR3 loop reads CASSLGALPGEETQYF. The DNA of the CDR3 is TGCGCCAGCAGCTTGGGGGCCCTCCCTGGGGAAGAGACCCAGTACTTC.